One and the same sample provided the 9 T cell receptor beta chains below, sequenced in a study of blood T cell repertoires in COVID-19. TCRdb's table, derived via immunoSEQ multiplex PCR, lists solely in-frame clones and lacks some. The repertoire consists of 250,000 to 300,000 clones, with approximately 80% occurring once and the leading ten covering 4% to 5%. The material sequenced was peripheral blood. These receptors originate from a man in his 60s with acute or convalescent COVID-19.

This clone was observed a few times. V gene TRBV10-3 combines with J gene TRBJ2-5; D may be TRBD2 (5 bases). Germline V gene data show CDR1 as ENHRY and CDR2 as SYGVKD. V lost 7 bases, J lost 4 bases, and 13 bases lay in between. This CDR3 comprises 13 residues. The CDR3 spells CAIMVRSGETQYF. The CDR3 nucleotides are TGTGCCATCATGGTTAGGAGCGGAGAGACCCAGTACTTC.

The J gene is TRBJ2-7, the V gene TRBV10-1, with a tentative D call TRBD1 (5 bases). Germline CDR1 reads WNHNN; CDR2 reads SYGVQD (reference sequence). Trimming shortened V by 5 bases and J by 2 bases, and 10 bases separated the two germline ends. This CDR3 region has 13 residues. CDR3 nucleotide sequence: TGCGCCAGCAGTCAGGGCCCGACCTACGAGCAGTACTTC. Translated: CASSQGPTYEQYF.

CDR3 sequence reads: CASSLGAQGYEQYF. CDR3 sequence (DNA): TGTGCCAGCAGCTTAGGTGCCCAGGGCTACGAGCAGTACTTC. The chain joins TRBV13 to TRBJ2-7, with D possibly TRBD1 on 5 matching bases. This CDR3 spans 14 amino acids. Germline CDR1 reads PRHDT; CDR2 reads FYEKMQ (reference sequence). V was clipped by 0 bases and J by 3 bases, with 9 bases between them.

This sequence joins TRBV6-6 and TRBJ1-4; the D gene is possibly TRBD1 (6 bases). CDR1 MNHNY and CDR2 SVGAGI come from the germline V gene (reference sequence). V was cut by 5 bases and J by 8 bases, with 18 bases left in between. The CDR3 runs to 15 residues. The CDR3 protein is CASSKDGTGWEKLFF. The DNA for the CDR3 is TGTGCCAGCAGTAAAGACGGTACAGGGTGGGAAAAACTGTTTTTT.

The chain couples TRBV2 to TRBJ2-7; a possible D gene is TRBD1 (7 bases). The germline gives CDR1 SNHLY, CDR2 FYNNEI. V lost 7 bases to trimming and J lost 0 bases, with 10 bases between them. CDR3 length: 13 amino acids. This CDR3 is CASIRGVSYEQYF. The CDR3 DNA reads TGTGCCAGCATCAGGGGGGTCTCCTACGAGCAGTACTTC.

This clone was detected only a few times. The chain is built from TRBV4-3 and TRBJ2-1; 11 bases are shared with TRBD2. The CDR3 has 16 amino acids. The V segment lost 0 bases and the J segment 9 bases; nucleotides outside the gene matches: 7. From germline, CDR1 is LGHNA and CDR2 YSLEER. The CDR3, as DNA: TGCGCCAGCAGCCAAGATCGAGTAGCGGGAGGGGCTGAGCAGTTCTTC. Its translation is CASSQDRVAGGAEQFF.

CDR3 protein: CSVASSYEQYF. The CDR3, as DNA: TGCAGCGTTGCCTCTTCCTACGAGCAGTACTTC. The rearrangement joins TRBV29-1 to TRBJ2-7; D uncertain. The length of the CDR3 is 11 residues. Per the germline V gene, CDR1 is SQVTM and CDR2 is ANQGSEA. The V and J ends lost 4 bases and 1 base respectively, with 5 bases between them.

V is TRBV7-6 and J is TRBJ2-3, with TRBD1 matching over 10 bases. The CDR3 length is 15 residues. V lost 2 bases and J lost 3; bases outside the gene matches: 2. Germline assignment: CDR1 SGHVS and CDR2 FNYEAQ. The DNA of the CDR3 is TGTGCCAGCAGCTTAAGGACAGGGGGAACAGATACGCAGTATTTT. This translates into CASSLRTGGTDTQYF.

This clone has only one observation. The chain carries TRBV20-1 and TRBJ2-1; 7 nucleotides agree with TRBD2. The CDR3 is 14 residues long. V trimming: 3 bases; J trimming: 2 bases; junction bases outside the gene matches: 4. Germline V gene data show CDR1 as DFQATT and CDR2 as SNEGSKA (reference sequence). This CDR3 reads CSASVAGAYNEQFF. The CDR3 DNA reads as TGCAGTGCTAGTGTTGCGGGGGCCTACAATGAGCAGTTCTTC.